This T cell receptor beta chain was captured by sequencing in a study of OX40 agonist ivuxolimab in advanced cancers. Study-wide background: Eligibility admitted prior anti-PD-1, anti-PD-L1 or anti-CTLA-4 therapy; roughly 40% had some.

Some clones are missing from TCRdb's copy, which holds only in-frame ones; the method was immunoSEQ multiplex PCR. The sample lists around 21,000 clones, around 85% occurring once. This clone turned up a few times. In germline, CDR1 is SGHNT, CDR2 YYREEE (reference sequence). J was trimmed by 5 bases and V by 3 bases; bases with no gene match: 7. The CDR3 consists of 14 residues. The TCR sequence derives from an adult with an advanced solid tumor such as melanoma, head and neck, liver or kidney cancer. This chain links TRBV5-4 with TRBJ1-1, with 7 bases aligning to TRBD1. Source: CD4+ or CD8+ T cells sorted from blood, taken in a trial of the OX40 agonist ivuxolimab. CDR3 coding DNA: TGTGCCAGCAGCTACGGGAACAGGGGAACTGAAGCTTTCTTT. Amino acid sequence: CASSYGNRGTEAFF. Supplemented by reference TRBV5-4 and TRBJ1-1, the full variable domain reads ETGVTQSPTHLIKTRGQQVTLRCSSQSGHNTVSWYQQALGQGPQFIFQYYREEENGRGNFPPRFSGLQFPNYSSELNVNALELDDSALYLCASSYGNRGTEAFFGQGTRLTVV.